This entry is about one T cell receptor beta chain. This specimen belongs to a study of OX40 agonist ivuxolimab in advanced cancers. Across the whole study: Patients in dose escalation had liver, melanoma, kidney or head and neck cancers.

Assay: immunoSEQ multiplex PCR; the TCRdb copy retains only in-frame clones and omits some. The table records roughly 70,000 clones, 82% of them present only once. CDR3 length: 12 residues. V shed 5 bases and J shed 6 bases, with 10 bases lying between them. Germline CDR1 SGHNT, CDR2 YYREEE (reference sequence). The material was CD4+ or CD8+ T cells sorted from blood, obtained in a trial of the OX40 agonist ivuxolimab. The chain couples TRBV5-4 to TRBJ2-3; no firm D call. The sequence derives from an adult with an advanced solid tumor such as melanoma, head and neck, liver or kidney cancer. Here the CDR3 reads CASSQMMDTQYF. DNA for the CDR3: TGTGCCAGCAGTCAGATGATGGATACGCAGTATTTT. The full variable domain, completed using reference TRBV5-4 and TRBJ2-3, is ETGVTQSPTHLIKTRGQQVTLRCSSQSGHNTVSWYQQALGQGPQFIFQYYREEENGRGNFPPRFSGLQFPNYSSELNVNALELDDSALYLCASSQMMDTQYFGPGTRLTVL.